The present T cell receptor beta chain was sequenced within a study of CD8+CD57+ T cells in acquired aplastic anemia (dated by TCRdb to 2016 to 2018). Looking at the study overall: On average, sorted CD4+ and CD8+ cells yielded around 3.4 ug of extracted DNA, with a range of roughly 0.17 to 30 ug. Mean read counts for healthy donor samples were 8.5 million to 10.8 million for CD4+ cells and 11.0 million for CD8+ cells.

Genomic DNA served as template for TCR beta VDJ combination and CDR3 sequence profiling. An Illumina HiSeq 2000 was used for TCR repertoire sequencing. As for the authors' bioinformatics: TRBV/TRBJ rearrangement plots, CDR3 size and DJ length profiles, and Simpson's diversity index were used to assess repertoires. Whichever DNA sequence was most abundant in the deep sequencing data was defined as the immunodominant clone. CDR3 amino acid sequences were screened for sharing across subjects and compared with published repertoires and the VDJdb database. TCRdb reran the public reads through fastp at Q25 and MiXCR, keeping productive beta chains. Identical CDR3 protein sequences are pooled into one entry, listed with their most common genes and DNA. TCRdb, not the authors, supplied the V and J calls. This sample is represented by around 230,000 distinct CDR3 sequences; approximately 57% of them were singletons. The top ten constitute around 28% of the sample.

TCR repertoires of sorted CD4+ and CD8+ blood T cells from severe aplastic anemia patients and healthy subjects were deep-sequenced in the study. Ficoll-Paque density gradient centrifugation was used to isolate peripheral blood mononuclear cells. CD4+ and CD8+ T cells were sorted by FACS or magnetic beads before DNA extraction. From the cysteine through the phenylalanine, the CDR3 covers 15 amino acids. Just CDR3 DNA is preserved here, 45 bases in frame from base 1. CDR1 and CDR2 are read off the germline V gene as SGDLS and YYNGEE. V is trimmed back by 2 bases and J by 8 bases, and the junction contains 6 bases that no gene match accounts for. This clonotype was seen only a few times. The clone's antigen remains unknown. No much larger clone exists at a distance of one base, and base qualities are not known. Results the study describes overall, beyond this receptor: CD8+ Simpson's diversity did not differ significantly between patients and healthy controls (P=0.060). Fewer than 30 CD8+ CDR3 sequences were found in both patients and controls but appeared to be highly expressed in patients and within the immunodominant clones of the patients.

This TCR derives from a human donor in good health. The rearrangement combines TRBV9 with TRBJ2-1; TRBD2 fits 11 bases in the junction. Sequencing input: sorted CD4+, CD8+, or CD8+CD57+ T cells (not recorded which) from PBMCs. In nucleotide form, the sequence is TGTGCCAGCAGCGTTACTAGCGGGAGTTTGGATGAGCAGTTCTTC. Its protein reads: CASSVTSGSLDEQFF.